This T cell receptor (beta chain) appears in the sequencing data of a study of shared clonotypes between healthy human individuals. Study outcomes and limitations: Sequencing of the sorted subsets was shown by rarefaction to be incomplete despite large depth. Compared with memory subsets, naive subsets generally had larger estimated richness.

With regard to this clone: The antigen is not known.

This table comes from immunoSEQ multiplex PCR, and its TCRdb copy is limited to in-frame clones, with some not included. The sample comprises some 2 million clones, roughly 96% of which are singletons, and around 0.13% rests with the top ten. The germline CDR1 and CDR2 sequences are LNHDA and SQIVND (reference sequence). CDR3 length: 14 residues. V was clipped by 5 bases and J by 4 bases; unmatched bases: 7. The chain is built from TRBV19 and TRBJ1-2; 7 bases line up with TRBD1. This receptor was taken from a man younger than 30 in good health. The sequencing sample was made of naive CD4+ T cells sorted from blood. Regarding subset: CD45RA+ positively selected. CDR3 DNA sequence: TGTGCCAGTAGTCGACAGGGTCTCACCTATGGCTACACCTTC. This encodes CASSRQGLTYGYTF.